This T cell receptor beta chain appears in the sequencing data of a study of T cell responses to AZD1222 COVID-19 vaccine (dated by TCRdb to 2020 to 2023). About the study as a whole: AZD1222 recipients whose second dose came at about 4 weeks and those whose second dose came at about 12 weeks were combined into one group, since spike-specific TCR depth and breadth did not differ between the two schedules. TCR sequencing was performed for roughly 250 trial participants, of whom 200 to 210 were given two doses of AZD1222 and around 25 were given two doses of MenACWY control vaccine. Trial participants were enrolled by age into 18-55, 56-69 and 70-plus year subgroups, with around 140, 26 and 57 TCR-sequenced participants respectively.

The paper's findings and limits, for the study overall: The 56-69-year group was small, and its depth increase did not reach significance, likely because of low power. Conclusions about previously exposed vaccinees are limited because only six or seven AZD1222 recipients were SARS-CoV-2 seropositive at baseline. CD4 TCRs associated with the vaccine covered the entire spike protein, and the dominant responses were in regions 160-218 and 743-854. After two AZD1222 doses, spike-specific TCR breadth and depth were significantly higher than at day 0 and than in MenACWY recipients. Participants were mostly white British and included more females than males, and it was suggested by the authors that clonal diversity may have been underestimated. Because no samples from the day 14 peak response were available, repertoires could be characterized only after the peak T cell response. Epitopes outside the regions mutated in the B.1.351 and B.1.1.7 variants were reportedly recognized by nearly half of the unique spike-specific TCRs.

In the case of this clone: What this receptor recognizes is not known. No quality values exist for individual bases; no much larger clone is one base distant.

The CDR3 regions of human TCRbeta chains were analyzed by immunosequencing. The authors' pipeline ran thus. TCRs in the repertoires were matched against a reference library of SARS-CoV-2-specific TCRs that had been generated with the MIRA antigen-specificity platform. Breadth was defined as the fraction of unique TCRs that were SARS-CoV-2-associated, and depth was defined as the fraction of total T cells that were SARS-CoV-2-associated. Using the MIRA data, every spike-specific TCR was mapped to the spike region that the TCR reacted to and assigned to either a CD4 or a CD8 class. Log10-transformed breadth and depth values were compared by one-way ANOVA with Sidak's multiple comparisons tests. Imported from immuneACCESS, the table was reduced by TCRdb to in-frame sequences with V and J called. These copies leave out some clones; in studies compared against another copy, an unresolved V gene accounts for under half, and the cause of the remainder is not known. That table furnishes V, J and clone size, whereas the DNA furnished D and trimming. The sample data list more than 100,000 clones, and roughly 91% of these were observed just once. The ten largest make up 4.5% to 5.5% of the sample.

The CDR3 holds 14 amino acids from the cysteine to the phenylalanine. Solely the CDR3 DNA is kept, with 42 bases framed from the first base. The junction shows trimming of 4 bases on V and 0 bases on J, plus 12 bases between the germline ends. From the germline V gene (reference sequence), CDR1 is GTSNPN and CDR2 is SVGIG. Interpreted using the paper, the time point label stands for: baseline before first vaccination. Samples from vaccinated people were obtained from the UK trials COV001 and COV002, which included a single-blind randomized controlled phase 2/3 trial of AZD1222 (ChAdOx1 nCoV-19) in healthy adults. For TCRbeta chain sequencing, PBMC samples from trial participants were taken at day 0 and at day 28 after the second dose.

The sequence was collected from an adult in good health. The sequence links TRBV30 to TRBJ1-1, with TRBD1 as a weak D call on 6 bases. Here the sequenced sample was peripheral blood, taken on day 0 of AZD1222 vaccination. The CDR3 protein is CAWNLQGMNTEAFF. The DNA sequence is given as TGTGCCTGGAACCTACAGGGTATGAACACTGAAGCTTTCTTT. The entire variable domain, with the stretches around the CDR3 drawn from the reference TRBV30 and TRBJ1-1 proteins, is SQTIHQWPATLVQPVGSPLSLECTVEGTSNPNLYWYRQAAGRGLQLLFYSVGIGQISSEVPQNLSASRPQDRQFILSSKKLLLSDSGFYLCAWNLQGMNTEAFFGQGTRLTVV.